Sequencing of this T cell receptor beta chain was carried out in a study of cytomegalovirus exposure and HLA in healthy donors (dated by TCRdb to about 2017). In the study overall: In an earlier analysis of 587 of the donors, 276 Gb of sequence data and roughly 100 million unique TCR beta sequences from 180 million or so T cells were reported. Because of strong linkage in the cohort, 5 or 6 DR-DQ haplotypes were treated as single units for association and clustering. Of the roughly 390 genotyped donors, roughly 76% were placed in the genetic ancestry cluster associated with self-reported Caucasian donors. An earlier analysis of a few hundred of the donors applied high-throughput TCR beta sequencing to assess whether each TCR beta V gene segment acted as functional or pseudogenic. A later genetic analysis took genome-wide SNP genotypes for about three fifths of the roughly 700 donors and used that subset as a discovery cohort. The study used immunosequencing to profile the T cell repertoires of approximately 650 subjects and linked those repertoires to cytomegalovirus serostatus. Besides the first cohort of around 700 subjects, a separate validation cohort made up of over a hundred different subjects was used. Every discovery cohort repertoire had been produced on one sequencing platform. HLA typing covered class I and class II loci at four-digit resolution. To predict cytomegalovirus infection status, the study brought together high-throughput TCR immunosequencing, statistical association of individual TCRs with disease status, and machine learning. The study was designed to test whether signatures of past pathogen exposure could be identified by cataloging public T cell receptors. Among about 390 genotyped donors of the cohort, an average of 235,054 unique TCR beta nucleotide sequences were sequenced per donor, 15% to 20% of them non-productive. The number of typed donors differed by locus: about 620-640 for A, B, C, DRB1 and DQB1; some 500 for DQA1; some 610 for DPA1; and roughly 470 for DPB1. A later analysis re-analyzed previously published TCR beta repertoires from 666 donors and added high-resolution HLA genotyping to study TCR occurrence patterns. Rather than using new phenotypic data, the later analysis identified candidate immune exposures from TCR beta sequences and from how often those sequences occurred across donors. Donor age, sex, ethnicity and CMV serostatus were compiled alongside the repertoire data. An early release that covered more than 550 HLA-typed donors contained around 300 gigabases of sequencing data and tens of millions of unique TCR sequences. The paper's findings and limits, for the study overall: Because HLA typing was missing for some donors at each locus, association tests included only the typed subset. Most TCR sequences were seen in very few donors, while some public TCRs were found in many individuals. In the study, approximately 160 TCR beta chains were listed as associated with cytomegalovirus. A few of the identified cytomegalovirus-associated TCR beta chains were confirmed in vitro to be specific for cytomegalovirus antigens. In a later analysis, 15,000 to 20,000 TCR beta sequences were associated with specific HLA alleles at a false discovery rate of 0.05. Roughly 17 rarely observed V segments, including chromosome 9 orphons, were excluded from the earlier analysis of about 500 of the donors because counts were too low. A group of highly shared sequence variants was considered likely to be a technical artifact of the sequencing pipeline. Because the 87-base-pair reads could not distinguish some IMGT-functional V segments, including TRBV6-2 and TRBV6-3, those segments were excluded. Assigning TCR associations to individual alleles was difficult when HLA alleles, especially DR and DQ, strongly co-occurred. An earlier analysis of 587 of the donors showed that most TCR beta V segments appeared in productive rearrangements either about 87% or about 30% of the time, which broadly matched IMGT annotations. The only immune exposure information available for the cohort was CMV serostatus. The authors suggested that the approach could potentially be generalized to other disease states and immunological phenotypes. A further reported finding was that TCR beta sequences accurately predicted the HLA-A and HLA-B alleles for most subjects in the first cohort. The cohort was sequenced for TCR beta chains only, and without alpha or paired-chain data the features that could be detected were limited. In a later analysis, HLA-associated TCR beta chains were found to be more clonally expanded and to have lower generation probabilities than equally common non-associated chains. The classifier was reported to diagnose cytomegalovirus status with high specificity and sensitivity in both the original cohort and the validation cohort. An association between a missense DCLRE1C variant and V-gene and J-gene trimming of TCR beta chains was found in a later genetic analysis and replicated in an independent cohort. Correlated functional status among segregating V segments might reflect linkage disequilibrium, but an unknown experimental factor could not be ruled out. In a later analysis, most CMV-associated TCR beta chains were found to appear HLA-restricted, with HLA associations seemingly driven largely by CMV exposure. The presence/absence analyses assumed that sequencing depth was roughly uniform across donors, and that assumption may not be true. In a later genetic analysis, fewer N-insertions in productive TCRs were reported among donors in an Asian-associated ancestry cluster than the approximately 710-donor mean. In a later analysis, several top co-occurrence clusters were reported to appear linked to parvovirus B19, influenza, CMV and Epstein-Barr virus. According to a later analysis, TCR association rates differed among HLA loci, with DRB1 alleles showing the most associated TCRs and HLA-C alleles showing the fewest.

Library creation used the immunoSEQ multiplex PCR assay. For the multiplex PCR, a mixture combining 60 forward primers for TCR Vbeta segments and 13 reverse primers for TCR Jbeta segments was used. The CDR3 region of rearranged TCR beta genes was amplified from genomic DNA with a multiplex PCR assay. The Illumina HiSeq System was used to sequence the amplified TCR beta libraries as 87-base-pair reads. On the study's bioinformatics: In a later analysis, some 80 million unique TCR beta chains were counted across the roughly 670 repertoires, and roughly 11 million of these chains were shared by at least two donors. Raw reads were error-corrected and collapsed into unique sequences by a nearest-neighbor algorithm in which closely related sequences were merged to remove PCR and sequencing errors. V, D and J gene segments were assigned by aligning CDR3 sequences to IMGT reference sequences. For a sequence to be retained, a match of at least six nucleotides was required to both a V gene segment and a J gene segment. A rearrangement was called productive if the CDR3 had no stop codons and remained in frame with V and J, and every other rearrangement was called non-productive. CDR3 was defined by IMGT convention, running from the second conserved V-encoded cysteine to the conserved J-encoded phenylalanine. In an earlier analysis of roughly 580 of the donors, sequences lacking an unambiguous match to a single V gene segment were excluded. In an earlier analysis of 587 of the donors, V segments were called functional above 56.7% productive rearrangements and were called segregating when the between-donor standard deviation exceeded 5%. To diagnose cytomegalovirus status from the catalog of TCR beta chain sequences, a statistical classification framework was built. In a later analysis, TCR nucleotide sequences were compared against IMGT/GENE-DB human TR gene sequences so that V and J genes could be assigned. A later analysis assigned CDR3 sequences and most-parsimonious VDJ recombination scenarios with the TCRdist pipeline. In a later analysis, each TCR beta chain was defined by its CDR3 amino acid sequence together with its V-gene family, and reads without a unique V-gene family were excluded. As a way to deal with suspected cross-contamination and a sequencing artifact, a later analysis dropped nearly 600 nucleotide sequences that were highly shared and had low generation probability. In a later analysis, a clonal expansion index for each public chain was calculated from normalized within-repertoire ranks of inferred template counts. Generation probabilities in a later analysis came from a VDJ recombination model fitted to out-of-frame rearrangements, and those results were checked against IGoR. A later analysis scored TCR-TCR, TCR-HLA and TCR-CMV co-occurrence with hypergeometric tests, applying a repertoire-size bias correction to TCR pairs. In a later analysis, false discovery rates were estimated by permuting HLA or CMV assignments 20 times. In a later analysis, co-occurring TCRs were grouped using DBSCAN, and TCRdist sequence similarity was added for clustering within HLA-allele-positive subsets. Repertoires with fewer than 30,000 or more than 120,000 public chains were left out of co-occurrence clustering, as were a handful of repertoires with anomalous nucleotide sharing. Drawn from immuneACCESS, this table holds only the in-frame rearrangements with V and J called that TCRdb kept. Clones are partly lost; checked studies trace under half to an unresolved V gene and leave the rest unexplained. For V, J and clone size, that table is used; D and trimming come from the DNA. The sample table records roughly 150,000 clones; approximately 82% of these occur just once. The top ten constitute 6.5% to 7.5% of the sample.

The cohort consisted of hundreds of healthy bone marrow donors. At the time of sampling, all cohort members were nominally healthy, though unrecorded immune exposures were likely present. The donor tested CMV seropositive and was one of the 289 seropositive cohort members. A peripheral blood sample was provided by each donor, and peripheral blood mononuclear cells were used for TCR beta sequencing. The Qiagen DNeasy Blood Extraction Kit was used to extract genomic DNA from the blood cell samples. The cysteine opens and the phenylalanine closes a CDR3 of 12 amino acids. Only the CDR3 part of the read is kept: 36 bases, read in frame from the first base. The germline V gene (reference sequence) specifies SGHKS as CDR1 and YYEKEE as CDR2. The V end gives up 5 bases and the J end 4 bases, leaving 2 bases in the junction not matched to a gene. As to this clone: Its target antigen remains unknown. The input lacks base qualities; no much larger clone sits a single base away.

Sequencing was performed on PBMCs. The rearranged segments are TRBV5-5 and TRBJ2-7; 8 central nucleotides agree with TRBD1. The sequence was obtained from a woman aged 50 to 60 in good health and CMV-seropositive. The CDR3 is CASSWTGYEQYF. DNA sequence: TGTGCCAGCAGTTGGACAGGGTACGAGCAGTACTTC.